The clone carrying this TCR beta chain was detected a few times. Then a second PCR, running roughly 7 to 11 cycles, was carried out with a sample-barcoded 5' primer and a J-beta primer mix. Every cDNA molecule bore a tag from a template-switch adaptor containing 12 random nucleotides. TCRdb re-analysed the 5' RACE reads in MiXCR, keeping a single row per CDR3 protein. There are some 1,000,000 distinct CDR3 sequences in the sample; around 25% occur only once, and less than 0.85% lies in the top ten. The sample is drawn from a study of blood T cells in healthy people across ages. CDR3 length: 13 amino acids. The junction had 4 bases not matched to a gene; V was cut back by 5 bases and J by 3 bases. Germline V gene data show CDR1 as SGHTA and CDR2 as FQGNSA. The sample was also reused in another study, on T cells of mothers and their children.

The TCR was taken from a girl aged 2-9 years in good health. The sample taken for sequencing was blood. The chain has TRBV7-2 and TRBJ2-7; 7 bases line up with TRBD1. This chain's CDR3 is CASSTGTDYEQYF. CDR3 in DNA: TGTGCCAGCAGCACCGGGACAGACTACGAGCAGTACTTC. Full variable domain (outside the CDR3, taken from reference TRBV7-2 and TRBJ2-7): GAGVSQSPSNKVTEKGKDVELRCDPISGHTALYWYRQSLGQGLEFLIYFQGNSAPDKSGLPSDRFSAERTGGSVSTLTIQRTQQEDSAVYLCASSTGTDYEQYFGPGTRLTVT.